Presented here are 12 T cell receptor beta chains from one specimen sequenced in a study of blood T cell repertoires in COVID-19. Sequenced by immunoSEQ multiplex PCR; TCRdb stores in-frame clones only, minus some. Of 130,000 or so clones in the sample, 81% were seen once. Sequenced sample: peripheral blood. The receptors originated from a woman aged 60 to 75 with active or convalescent COVID-19.

This clone was detected a few times. The V and J genes are TRBV7-2 and TRBJ1-1; D is perhaps TRBD1 (5 bases). V lost 3 bases to trimming and J lost 6 bases, with 20 bases between them. Germline assignment: CDR1 SGHTA and CDR2 FQGNSA. The CDR3 length is 16 residues. In DNA form, the CDR3 reads TGTGCCAGCAGCTTGCGAAGGGGAGCGGGAGCCGCTGAAGCTTTCTTT. Translated, it gives CASSLRRGAGAAEAFF.

V and J are TRBV2 and TRBJ2-2; 8 bases align to TRBD2. The V and J ends lost 1 base and 3 bases, in that order; junction bases with no gene match: 1. This CDR3 contains 15 residues. The germline gives CDR1 SNHLY, CDR2 FYNNEI. Here the CDR3 DNA reads TGTGCCAGCAGTGAAGTAGCGGGGCACACCGGGGAGCTGTTTTTT. Protein: CASSEVAGHTGELFF. Supplemented by reference TRBV2 and TRBJ2-2, the full variable domain reads EPEVTQTPSHQVTQMGQEVILRCVPISNHLYFYWYRQILGQKVEFLVSFYNNEISEKSEIFDDQFSVERPDGSNFTLKIRSTKLEDSAMYFCASSEVAGHTGELFFGEGSRLTVL.

The rearrangement links TRBV7-8 to TRBJ2-2, with 8 positions matching TRBD1. The CDR3 loop spans 15 amino acids. After removal of 5 bases from V and 7 bases from J, the junction contained 9 bases not matched to a gene. CDR1 and CDR2 (germline): SGHVS, FQNEAQ. The CDR3 reads CASSGAGGLIGELFF. Here the CDR3 DNA reads TGTGCCAGCAGCGGGGCAGGGGGCCTTATCGGGGAGCTGTTTTTT.

The chain uses TRBV19 and TRBJ2-1, with 11 bases aligning to TRBD2. V lost 1 base and J lost 4; bases outside the gene matches: 9. The CDR3 has 18 amino acids. In germline, CDR1 is LNHDA, CDR2 SQIVND (reference sequence). CDR3 nucleotides: TGTGCCAGTAGTATAGGCCCGCTTAGCGGGAGGGTTTACAATGAGCAGTTCTTC. It is translated as CASSIGPLSGRVYNEQFF. Based on the CDR3 plus reference TRBV19 and TRBJ2-1, the full variable domain is DGGITQSPKYLFRKEGQNVTLSCEQNLNHDAMYWYRQDPGQGLRLIYYSQIVNDFQKGDIAEGYSVSREKKESFPLTVTSAQKNPTAFYLCASSIGPLSGRVYNEQFFGPGTRLTVL.

The V and J genes are TRBV15 and TRBJ1-2; D possibly corresponds to TRBD1 (6 bases). Trimming took off 3 bases at V and 4 bases at J, with 15 bases between the two ends. CDR3 length equals 15 residues. From germline, CDR1 is LNHNV and CDR2 YYDKDF (reference sequence). CDR3 DNA sequence: TGTGCCACCAGCAGGAAAAAGACAGGAGTCTATGGCTACACCTTC. This sequence encodes CATSRKKTGVYGYTF.

The chain uses TRBV3-1 (or the pseudogene TRBV3-2) and TRBJ2-3; D may be TRBD2 (5 bases). V was shortened by 4 bases and J by 5 bases, with 19 bases between the two germline ends. This CDR3 region has 16 residues. Germline values: CDR1 LGHDT, CDR2 YNNKEL (reference sequence). CDR3 DNA sequence: TGTGCCAGCAGCCCTATCGGGGTTTCAGGTGGAGATACGCAGTATTTT. It codes for CASSPIGVSGGDTQYF.

The gene calls are TRBV7-2 and TRBJ2-7; 10 positions agree with TRBD2. Germline trimming cut 2 bases from V and 3 bases from J; bases unmatched to any gene: 7. In germline, CDR1 is SGHTA, CDR2 FQGNSA. The CDR3 loop spans 16 amino acids. CDR3 sequence: CASSLQASSGSYEQYF. CDR3 sequence (DNA): TGTGCCAGCAGCTTACAGGCGTCTAGCGGGAGCTACGAGCAGTACTTC.

This rearrangement joins TRBV3-1 (or the pseudogene TRBV3-2) to TRBJ2-5, with TRBD2 matching 15 bases. Germline CDR1 LGHDT, CDR2 YNNKEL (reference sequence). The CDR3 runs to 16 residues. V was pared by 4 bases and J by 4 bases, with 4 bases of the junction left unmatched. DNA for the CDR3: TGTGCCAGCAGCCTCCGGACTAGCGGGAGGGGAGAGACCCAGTACTTC. This codes for CASSLRTSGRGETQYF.

The chain uses TRBV6-1 and TRBJ2-1; tentatively, D is TRBD2 (7 bases). This CDR3 region has 13 residues. Looked up from germline, CDR1 is MNHNS and CDR2 is SASEGT. The V end lost 0 bases, the J end lost 14 bases, and 14 bases lay between the germline ends. CDR3 residues: CASSEALGGGEFF. In DNA form, the CDR3 reads TGTGCCAGCAGTGAAGCGCTGGGGGGGGGCGAGTTCTTC.

The chain has TRBV7-9 and TRBJ2-2, with 11 positions matching TRBD1. V trimming: 5 bases; J trimming: 4 bases; junction bases outside the gene matches: 6. CDR1 and CDR2 (germline): SEHNR, FQNEAQ (reference sequence). The CDR3 spans 16 residues. The DNA for the CDR3 is TGTGCCAGCAGCCGGCCCGGGACAGGGGGCACCGGGGAGCTGTTTTTT. Encoded protein: CASSRPGTGGTGELFF.

The chain couples TRBV15 to TRBJ1-6; D might be TRBD1 (5 bases). The CDR3 extends over 14 amino acids. Germline CDR1 is LNHNV and CDR2 is YYDKDF (reference sequence). V was cut by 2 bases and J by 7 bases, with 9 bases left in between. CDR3 DNA sequence: TGTGCCACCAGCAGATTCTCAGGGAATTCACCCCTCCACTTT. This translates into CATSRFSGNSPLHF.

The chain uses TRBV9 and TRBJ2-1; 9 nucleotides agree with TRBD2. CDR3 size: 16 residues. Germline CDR1 and CDR2: SGDLS and YYNGEE. V shed 2 bases, J shed 3 bases, and the junction held 6 bases outside the gene matches. Here the CDR3 reads CASSVSGAGGYNEQFF. In DNA form, the CDR3 reads TGTGCCAGCAGCGTCTCGGGAGCGGGAGGCTACAATGAGCAGTTCTTC. Combining the CDR3 with reference TRBV9 and TRBJ2-1 gives the whole variable domain DSGVTQTPKHLITATGQRVTLRCSPRSGDLSVYWYQQSLDQGLQFLIQYYNGEERAKGNILERFSAQQFPDLHSELNLSSLELGDSALYFCASSVSGAGGYNEQFFGPGTRLTVL.